Detailed here is one T cell receptor beta chain. Its target is not known. Unique molecular identifiers featured in how the TCRbeta library was prepared. MiXCR was run by TCRdb on the PCR reads, yielding one entry per CDR3 protein. The table lists roughly 400,000 distinct CDR3 sequences, around two fifths of them singletons, with 27% in the top ten. The entry originates in a study of T-cell reconstitution after alpha-beta-depleted transplantation in children. Study results and limitations: Recipient T cells and thymic progenitors that survived were the source of the high TCRbeta diversity seen at day 60 in some patients. The authors attributed T-cell counts and diversity one year after transplant mostly to newly produced T cells. Several hundred expanded graft clones reportedly were the source of alpha-beta T cells about two months after transplant.

J gave up 6 bases and V 4 bases, and 8 bases lay outside the gene matches. The CDR3 has 15 residues. The clonotype comes from a girl aged 2-10 years with aplastic anemia, due to receive a stem cell transplant. The chain employs TRBV12-3 or TRBV12-4 and TRBJ1-3; 8 bases match TRBD1. Here the sequenced sample was PBMCs, taken before TCRalphabeta/CD19-depleted stem cell transplant. The CDR3 nucleotides read TGTGCCAGCAGTTCTGACAGGGGAACCGTAAACACCATATATTTT. This codes for CASSSDRGTVNTIYF.